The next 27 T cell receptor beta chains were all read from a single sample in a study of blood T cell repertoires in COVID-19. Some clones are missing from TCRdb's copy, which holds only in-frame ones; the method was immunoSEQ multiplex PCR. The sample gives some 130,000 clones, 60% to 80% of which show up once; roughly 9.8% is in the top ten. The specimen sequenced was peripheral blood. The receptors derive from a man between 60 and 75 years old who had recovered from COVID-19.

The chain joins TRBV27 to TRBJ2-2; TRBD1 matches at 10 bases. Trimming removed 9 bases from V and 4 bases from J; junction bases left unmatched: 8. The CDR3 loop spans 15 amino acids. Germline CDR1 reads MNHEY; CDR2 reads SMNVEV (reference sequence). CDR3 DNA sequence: TGTGCCAGTAGTCCGACAGGGGGCCCCACCGGGGAGCTGTTTTTT. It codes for CASSPTGGPTGELFF.

The CDR3 sequence: CASSYSLGGMNNEQFF. The CDR3 region has the DNA TGTGCCAGCAGTTACTCTTTGGGAGGGATGAACAATGAGCAGTTCTTC. The chain uses TRBV6-5 and TRBJ2-1, with 7 bases lining up with TRBD2. Unmatched junction bases numbered 7, after V lost 0 bases and J lost 5 bases. Germline lookup yields CDR1 MNHEY and CDR2 SVGAGI. This CDR3 is built from 16 residues.

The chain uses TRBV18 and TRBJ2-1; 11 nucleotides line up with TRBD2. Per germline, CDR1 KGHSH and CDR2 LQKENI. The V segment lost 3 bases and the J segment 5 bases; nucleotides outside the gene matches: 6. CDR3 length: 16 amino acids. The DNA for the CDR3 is TGTGCCAGCTCACCCGGGACTAGCGGAGCCAACAATGAGCAGTTCTTC. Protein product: CASSPGTSGANNEQFF.

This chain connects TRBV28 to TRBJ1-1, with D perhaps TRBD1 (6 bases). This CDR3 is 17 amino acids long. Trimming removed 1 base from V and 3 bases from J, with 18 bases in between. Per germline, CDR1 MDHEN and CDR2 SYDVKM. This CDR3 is CASSLLPVRGGYTEAFF. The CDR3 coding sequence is TGTGCCAGCAGTTTATTGCCTGTGAGGGGGGGATACACTGAAGCTTTCTTT.

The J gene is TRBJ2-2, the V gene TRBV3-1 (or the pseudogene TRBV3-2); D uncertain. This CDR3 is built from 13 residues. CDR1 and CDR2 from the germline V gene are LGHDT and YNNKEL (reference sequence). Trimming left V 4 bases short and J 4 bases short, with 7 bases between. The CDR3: CASSRAPTGELFF. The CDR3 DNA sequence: TGTGCCAGCAGCCGGGCACCCACCGGGGAGCTGTTTTTT.

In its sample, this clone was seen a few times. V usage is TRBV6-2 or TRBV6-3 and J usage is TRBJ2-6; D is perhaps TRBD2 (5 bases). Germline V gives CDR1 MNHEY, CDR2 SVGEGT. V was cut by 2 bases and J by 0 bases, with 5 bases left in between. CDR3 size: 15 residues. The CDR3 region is CASSYGGSGANVLTF. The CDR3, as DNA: TGTGCCAGCAGTTACGGAGGCTCTGGGGCCAACGTCCTGACTTTC.

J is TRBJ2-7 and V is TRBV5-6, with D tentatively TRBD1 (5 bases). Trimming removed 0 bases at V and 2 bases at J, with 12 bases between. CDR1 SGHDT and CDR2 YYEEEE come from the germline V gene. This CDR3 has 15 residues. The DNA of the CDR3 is TGTGCCAGCAGCTTGGAGGGCAGGACACCCTACGAGCAGTACTTC. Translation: CASSLEGRTPYEQYF.

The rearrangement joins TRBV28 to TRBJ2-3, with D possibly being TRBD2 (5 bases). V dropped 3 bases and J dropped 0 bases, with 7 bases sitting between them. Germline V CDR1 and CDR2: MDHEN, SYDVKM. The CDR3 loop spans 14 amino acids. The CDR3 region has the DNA TGTGCCAGCAGTTTGCGGGCTAGCACAGATACGCAGTATTTT. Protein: CASSLRASTDTQYF.

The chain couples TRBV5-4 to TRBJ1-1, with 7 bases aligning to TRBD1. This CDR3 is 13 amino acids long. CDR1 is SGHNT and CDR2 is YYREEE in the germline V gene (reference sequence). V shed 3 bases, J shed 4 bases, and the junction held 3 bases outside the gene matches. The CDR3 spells CASSSTGATEAFF. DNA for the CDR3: TGTGCCAGCAGCTCAACAGGGGCCACTGAAGCTTTCTTT.

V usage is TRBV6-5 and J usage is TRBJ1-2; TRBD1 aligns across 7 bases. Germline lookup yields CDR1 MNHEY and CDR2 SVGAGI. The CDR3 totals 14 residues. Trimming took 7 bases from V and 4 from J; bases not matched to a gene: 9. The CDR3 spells CASNLDRASYGYTF. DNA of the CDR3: TGTGCCAGCAACCTAGACAGGGCCTCCTATGGCTACACCTTC.

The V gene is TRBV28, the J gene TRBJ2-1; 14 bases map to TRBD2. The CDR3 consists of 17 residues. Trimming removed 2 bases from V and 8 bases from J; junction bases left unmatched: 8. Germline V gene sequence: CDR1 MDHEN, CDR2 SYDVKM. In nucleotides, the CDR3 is TGTGCCAGCAGTTTAGGACTAGCGGGGGGCCGGGCCGATGAGCAGTTCTTC. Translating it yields CASSLGLAGGRADEQFF.

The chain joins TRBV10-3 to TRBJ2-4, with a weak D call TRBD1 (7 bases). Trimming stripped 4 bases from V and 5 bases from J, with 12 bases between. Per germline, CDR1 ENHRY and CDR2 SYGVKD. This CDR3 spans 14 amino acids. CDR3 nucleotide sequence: TGTGCCATCAGTGGCCAGGGGGGTGAAAACATTCAGTACTTC. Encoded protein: CAISGQGGENIQYF.

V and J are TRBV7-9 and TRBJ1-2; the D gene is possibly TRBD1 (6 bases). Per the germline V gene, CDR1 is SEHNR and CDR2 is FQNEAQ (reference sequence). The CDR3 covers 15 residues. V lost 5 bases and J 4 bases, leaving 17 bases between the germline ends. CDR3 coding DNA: TGTGCCAGCAGCAAAACCGGGGGGCCGGCCTATGGCTACACCTTC. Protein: CASSKTGGPAYGYTF. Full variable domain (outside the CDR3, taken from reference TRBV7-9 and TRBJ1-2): DTGVSQNPRHKITKRGQNVTFRCDPISEHNRLYWYRQTLGQGPEFLTYFQNEAQLEKSRLLSDRFSAERPKGSFSTLEIQRTEQGDSAMYLCASSKTGGPAYGYTFGSGTRLTVV.

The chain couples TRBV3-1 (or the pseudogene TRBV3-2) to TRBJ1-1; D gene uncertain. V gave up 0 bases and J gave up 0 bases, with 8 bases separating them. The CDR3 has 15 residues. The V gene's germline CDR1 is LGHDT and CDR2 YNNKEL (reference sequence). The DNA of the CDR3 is TGTGCCAGCAGCCAAGAGAGAATGGTGAACACTGAAGCTTTCTTT. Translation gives CASSQERMVNTEAFF.

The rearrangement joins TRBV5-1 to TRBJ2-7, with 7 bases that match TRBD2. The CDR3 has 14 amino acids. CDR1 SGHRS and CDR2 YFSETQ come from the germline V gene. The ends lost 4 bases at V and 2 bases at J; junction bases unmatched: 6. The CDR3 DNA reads TGCGCCAGCAGCCACTTGGGGGGGACCTACGAGCAGTACTTC. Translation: CASSHLGGTYEQYF.

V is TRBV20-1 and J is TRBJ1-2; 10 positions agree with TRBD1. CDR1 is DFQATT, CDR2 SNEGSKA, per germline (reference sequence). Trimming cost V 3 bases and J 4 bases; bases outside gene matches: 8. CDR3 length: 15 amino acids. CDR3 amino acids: CSASQGQGLIYGYTF. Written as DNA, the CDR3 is TGCAGTGCTAGTCAGGGACAGGGGCTTATCTATGGCTACACCTTC.

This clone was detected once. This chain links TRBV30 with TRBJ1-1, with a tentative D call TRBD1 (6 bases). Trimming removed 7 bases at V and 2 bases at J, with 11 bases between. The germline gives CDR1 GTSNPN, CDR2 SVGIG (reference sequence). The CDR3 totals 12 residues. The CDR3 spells CASDRYNTEAFF. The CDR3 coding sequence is TGTGCCTCGGACAGATACAACACTGAAGCTTTCTTT.

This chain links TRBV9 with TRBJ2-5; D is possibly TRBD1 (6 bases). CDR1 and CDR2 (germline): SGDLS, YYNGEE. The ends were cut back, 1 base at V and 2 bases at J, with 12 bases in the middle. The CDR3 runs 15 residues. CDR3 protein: CASSVSGQHQETQYF. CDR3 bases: TGTGCCAGCAGCGTATCAGGACAGCATCAAGAGACCCAGTACTTC.

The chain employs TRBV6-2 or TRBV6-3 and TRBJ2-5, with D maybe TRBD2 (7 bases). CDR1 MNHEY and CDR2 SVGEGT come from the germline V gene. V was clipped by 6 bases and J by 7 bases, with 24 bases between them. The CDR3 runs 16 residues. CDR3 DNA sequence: TGTGCCAGCAGCCCTCTGGGGCGGGGGCTGGGGGGGACCCAGTACTTC. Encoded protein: CASSPLGRGLGGTQYF.

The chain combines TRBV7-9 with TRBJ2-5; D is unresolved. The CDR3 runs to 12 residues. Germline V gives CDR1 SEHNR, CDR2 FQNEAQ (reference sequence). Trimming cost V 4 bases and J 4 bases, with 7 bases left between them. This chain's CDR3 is CASSSLGETQYF. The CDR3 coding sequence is TGTGCCAGCAGCTCCCTAGGAGAGACCCAGTACTTC.

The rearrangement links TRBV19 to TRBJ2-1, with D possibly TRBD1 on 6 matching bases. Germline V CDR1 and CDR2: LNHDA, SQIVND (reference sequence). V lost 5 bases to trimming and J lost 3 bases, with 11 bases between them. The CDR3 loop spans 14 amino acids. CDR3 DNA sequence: TGTGCCAGTAGTTTTCAGGGACACTACAATGAGCAGTTCTTC. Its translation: CASSFQGHYNEQFF.

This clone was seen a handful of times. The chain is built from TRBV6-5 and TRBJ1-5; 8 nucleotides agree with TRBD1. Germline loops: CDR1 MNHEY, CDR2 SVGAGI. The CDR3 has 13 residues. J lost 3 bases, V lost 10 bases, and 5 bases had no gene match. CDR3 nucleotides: TGTGCCACCCGGACAGGGATCAATCAGCCCCAGCATTTT. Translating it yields CATRTGINQPQHF.

CDR3 region: CASSRIREGTEAFF. The CDR3 DNA reads TGTGCCAGCTCACGCATCCGGGAGGGCACTGAAGCTTTCTTT. The V gene is TRBV18, the J gene TRBJ1-1, with D unclear. With 4 bases removed from V and 4 bases from J, the gap between germline ends came to 13 bases. CDR3 length: 14 residues. From germline, CDR1 is KGHSH and CDR2 LQKENI.

The CDR3 loop is CASSYSAGGSYEQYF. The CDR3, as DNA: TGTGCCAGCAGTTATTCTGCAGGGGGATCCTACGAGCAGTACTTC. This chain links TRBV6-6 with TRBJ2-7, with TRBD1 matching 7 bases. Losses at the gene ends were 3 bases for V and 1 base for J; bases not matched to a gene: 6. CDR1 is MNHNY and CDR2 is SVGAGI in the germline V gene (reference sequence). The CDR3 sequence is 15 residues long.

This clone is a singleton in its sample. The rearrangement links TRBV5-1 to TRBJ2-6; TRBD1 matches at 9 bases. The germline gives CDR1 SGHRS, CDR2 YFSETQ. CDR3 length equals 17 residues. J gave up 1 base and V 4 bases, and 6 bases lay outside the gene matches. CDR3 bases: TGCGCCAGCAGCCCGGGACAGGGCAGATCTGGGGCCAACGTCCTGACTTTC. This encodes CASSPGQGRSGANVLTF.

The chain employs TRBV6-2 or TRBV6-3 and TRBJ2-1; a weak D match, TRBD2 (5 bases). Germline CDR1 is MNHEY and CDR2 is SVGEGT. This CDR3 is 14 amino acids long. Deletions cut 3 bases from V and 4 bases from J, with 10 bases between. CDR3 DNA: TGTGCCAGCAGTTATATGTGGGAGTACAATGAGCAGTTCTTC. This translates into CASSYMWEYNEQFF.

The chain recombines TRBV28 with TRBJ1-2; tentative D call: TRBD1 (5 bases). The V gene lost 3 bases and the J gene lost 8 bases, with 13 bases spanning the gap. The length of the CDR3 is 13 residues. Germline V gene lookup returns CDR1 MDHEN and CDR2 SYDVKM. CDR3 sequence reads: CASSLAGRWGYTF. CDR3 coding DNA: TGTGCCAGCAGTTTGGCGGGGCGATGGGGCTACACCTTC.